The 4 T cell receptor beta chains reported below all come from one sample, sequenced in a study of blood T cell repertoires in COVID-19. Method: immunoSEQ multiplex PCR; TCRdb's copy keeps in-frame clones and lacks some. The data contain over 200,000 clones, 90% of them seen just once; the ten biggest clones take up less than 3.5%. Sequences were obtained from peripheral blood. The receptor source for this set is a man in his thirties or forties with COVID-19, enrolled during active disease.

The chain joins TRBV7-2 to TRBJ2-7; D possibly corresponds to TRBD2 (5 bases). The ends were cut back, 5 bases at V and 9 bases at J, with 14 bases in the middle. CDR3 length: 12 residues. The germline V gene encodes CDR1 SGHTA and CDR2 FQGNSA. The CDR3: CASSPGSGRQYF. The CDR3 DNA follows: TGTGCCAGCAGCCCCGGTTCGGGGAGGCAGTACTTC.

The chain couples TRBV18 to TRBJ2-1, with D possibly TRBD2 on 5 matching bases. Between the trimmed V and J ends, which lost 6 bases and 4 bases, there was a span of 13 bases. The CDR3 loop spans 14 amino acids. CDR1 and CDR2 from the germline V gene are KGHSH and LQKENI. CDR3 amino acids: CASSQWTGYNEQFF. For the CDR3, the DNA is TGTGCCAGCTCCCAATGGACGGGGTACAATGAGCAGTTCTTC.

The rearrangement uses TRBV7-8 and TRBJ2-1, with a weak D call TRBD1 (5 bases). Germline-derived CDR1 and CDR2 are SGHVS and FQNEAQ. The CDR3 is 14 amino acids. Trimming cost V 3 bases and J 8 bases, with 14 bases left between them. CDR3 amino acids: CASSFQGHTDEQFF. For the CDR3, the DNA is TGTGCCAGCAGCTTTCAAGGACATACGGATGAGCAGTTCTTC.

The gene calls are TRBV4-1 and TRBJ2-2; 9 bases line up with TRBD1. CDR1 is MGHRA and CDR2 is YSYEKL in the germline V gene. The CDR3 extends over 16 amino acids. After removal of 3 bases from V and 8 bases from J, the junction contained 10 bases not matched to a gene. CDR3: CASSHRTGELGGELFF. In DNA, the CDR3 is TGCGCCAGCAGCCATCGGACAGGGGAACTGGGTGGGGAGCTGTTTTTT.